This entry lists 8 T cell receptor beta chains sequenced from one sample in a study of T cells in Graves' hyperthyroidism and ophthalmopathy. TCR beta CDR3 region amplification was performed from RNA transcripts. Using the HTBI primer set, a first-round RT-PCR was run on the TCR CDR3. TCRdb re-derived calls from the multiplex PCR reads in MiXCR, one entry per CDR3 protein. The profile shows 450,000 to 650,000 distinct CDR3 sequences, roughly 18% of them singletons. Sequenced input: blood. The receptors come from a woman between 18 and 29 years old with Graves' ophthalmopathy.

The table lists this clonotype with many counts. The gene calls are TRBV7-8 and TRBJ2-5; TRBD1 agrees at 7 bases. The length of the CDR3 is 15 residues. CDR1 is SGHVS, CDR2 FQNEAQ, per germline. Trimming cost V 5 bases and J 5 bases; bases outside gene matches: 11. CDR3 protein: CASSIGGLRRETQYF. As DNA, the CDR3 is TGTGCCAGCAGCATAGGGGGCCTCCGACGGGAGACCCAGTACTTC. Supplemented by reference TRBV7-8 and TRBJ2-5, the full variable domain reads GAGVSQSPRYKVAKRGQDVALRCDPISGHVSLFWYQQALGQGPEFLTYFQNEAQLDKSGLPSDRFFAERPEGSVSTLKIQRTQQEDSAVYLCASSIGGLRRETQYFGPGTRLLVL.

V and J are TRBV5-1 and TRBJ2-7, with TRBD1 matching 12 bases. The CDR3 has 14 residues. CDR1 is SGHRS and CDR2 is YFSETQ in the germline V gene. The trim removed 8 bases at V and 5 bases at J, leaving 8 bases unmatched. The CDR3 coding sequence is TGCGCCAGGCGGGACAGGGGGCCTGGGGACGAGCAGTACTTC. The encoded protein is CARRDRGPGDEQYF.

This clonotype occurred many times. The V and J genes are TRBV20-1 and TRBJ2-1, with 11 bases fitting TRBD1. This CDR3 has 15 amino acids. Germline trimming cut 5 bases from V and 2 bases from J; bases unmatched to any gene: 5. Germline V gene lookup returns CDR1 DFQATT and CDR2 SNEGSKA (reference sequence). The CDR3 sequence: CSAGQGALPYNEQFF. The CDR3 nucleotides are TGCAGTGCTGGACAGGGGGCCCTACCCTACAATGAGCAGTTCTTC.

For this clonotype: A much larger clonotype is one base distant, so this may be a read error. The genes are TRBV20-1 and TRBJ1-4; D uncertain. This CDR3 is built from 11 residues. Germline V lookup: CDR1 DFQATT, CDR2 SNEGSKA (reference sequence). Written as DNA, the CDR3 is TGCAGTGCTAGAATTTCACAGAAACCGTTTTTT. Translating it yields CSARISQKPFF.

This clonotype occurred many times. This sequence joins TRBV3-1 and TRBJ2-2, with D maybe TRBD2 (6 bases). Between the trimmed V and J ends, which lost 0 bases and 5 bases, there was a span of 13 bases. The germline V gene encodes CDR1 LGHDT and CDR2 YNNKEL (reference sequence). This CDR3 has 16 amino acids. The CDR3 region is CASSQDPGGDTGELFF. The CDR3 nucleotides read TGTGCCAGCAGCCAAGACCCCGGGGGTGATACCGGGGAGCTGTTTTTT.

In this sample, this clonotype turned up a few times. This chain connects TRBV28 to TRBJ1-6, with a tentative D call TRBD1 (6 bases). The CDR3 is made up of 12 amino acids. Germline values: CDR1 MDHEN, CDR2 SYDVKM. The germline V and J ends were trimmed by 10 bases and 4 bases, with 8 bases remaining between them. This chain's CDR3 is CATRGYNSPLHF. In nucleotides, the CDR3 is TGTGCCACCAGGGGTTATAATTCACCCCTCCACTTT.

This clonotype was recorded many times. The chain joins TRBV27 to TRBJ1-5, with a weak D call TRBD1 (5 bases). Germline V gene data show CDR1 as MNHEY and CDR2 as SMNVEV (reference sequence). The V end was cut by 2 bases, the J end by 4 bases, with 12 bases between. The CDR3 runs to 15 residues. CDR3 sequence: CASSLRGDGNQPQHF. In DNA form, the CDR3 reads TGTGCCAGCAGTTTACGCGGGGACGGGAATCAGCCCCAGCATTTT.

The rearrangement uses TRBV24-1 and TRBJ2-5; D not certain. Deletions cut 1 base from V and 3 bases from J, with 5 bases between. There are 13 residues in the CDR3. Looked up from germline, CDR1 is KGHDR and CDR2 is SFDVKD. The CDR3 nucleotides are TGTGCCACCAGTGATTTAGAGAAAGAGACCCAGTACTTC. This codes for CATSDLEKETQYF.